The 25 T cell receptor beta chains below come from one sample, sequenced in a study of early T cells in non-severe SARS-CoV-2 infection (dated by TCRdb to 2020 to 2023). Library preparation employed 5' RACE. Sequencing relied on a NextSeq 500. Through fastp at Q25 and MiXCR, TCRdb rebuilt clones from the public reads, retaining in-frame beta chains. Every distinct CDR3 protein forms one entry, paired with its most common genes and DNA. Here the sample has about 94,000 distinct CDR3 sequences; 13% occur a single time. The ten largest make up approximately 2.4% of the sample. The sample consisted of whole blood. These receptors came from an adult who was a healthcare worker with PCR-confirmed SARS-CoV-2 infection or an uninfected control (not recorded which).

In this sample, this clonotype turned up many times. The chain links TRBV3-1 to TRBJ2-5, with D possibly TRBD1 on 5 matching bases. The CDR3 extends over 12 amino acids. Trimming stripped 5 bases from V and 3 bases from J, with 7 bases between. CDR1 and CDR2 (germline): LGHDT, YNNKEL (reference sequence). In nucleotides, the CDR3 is TGTGCCAGCAGCAACAGGAAAGAGACCCAGTACTTC. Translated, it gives CASSNRKETQYF.

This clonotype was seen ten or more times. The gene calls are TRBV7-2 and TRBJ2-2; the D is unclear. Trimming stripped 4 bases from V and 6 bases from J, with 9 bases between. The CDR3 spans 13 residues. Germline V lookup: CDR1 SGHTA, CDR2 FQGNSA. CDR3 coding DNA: TGTGCCAGCAGCTCCCAGAGGTCCGGGGAGCTGTTTTTT. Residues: CASSSQRSGELFF.

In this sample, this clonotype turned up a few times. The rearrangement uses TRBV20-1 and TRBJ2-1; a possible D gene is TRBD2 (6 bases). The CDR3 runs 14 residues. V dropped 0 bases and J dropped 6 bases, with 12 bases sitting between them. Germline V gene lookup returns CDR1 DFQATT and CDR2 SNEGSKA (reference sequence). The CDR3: CSARDPGRPNEQFF. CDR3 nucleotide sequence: TGCAGTGCTAGAGATCCCGGGAGACCCAATGAGCAGTTCTTC.

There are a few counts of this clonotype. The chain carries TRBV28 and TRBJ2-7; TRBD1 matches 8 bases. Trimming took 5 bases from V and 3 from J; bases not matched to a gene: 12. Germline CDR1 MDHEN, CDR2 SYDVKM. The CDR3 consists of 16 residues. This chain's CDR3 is CASSPSLTGADYEQYF. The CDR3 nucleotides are TGTGCCAGCAGTCCGTCGTTGACAGGGGCAGACTACGAGCAGTACTTC.

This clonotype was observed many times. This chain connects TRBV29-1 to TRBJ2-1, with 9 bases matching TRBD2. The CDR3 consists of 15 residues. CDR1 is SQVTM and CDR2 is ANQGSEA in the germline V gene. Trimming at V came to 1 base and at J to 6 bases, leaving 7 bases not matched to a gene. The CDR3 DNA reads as TGCAGCGTTGAAGTAGATGCGGGGGGGACCAATGAGCAGTTCTTC. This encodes CSVEVDAGGTNEQFF.

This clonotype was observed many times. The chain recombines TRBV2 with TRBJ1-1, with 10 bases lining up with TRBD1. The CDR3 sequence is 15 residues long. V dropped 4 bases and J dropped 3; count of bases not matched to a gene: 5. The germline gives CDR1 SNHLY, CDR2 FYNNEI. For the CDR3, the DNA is TGTGCCAGCAGTGCGGACAGGGGGTGGGACACTGAAGCTTTCTTT. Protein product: CASSADRGWDTEAFF.

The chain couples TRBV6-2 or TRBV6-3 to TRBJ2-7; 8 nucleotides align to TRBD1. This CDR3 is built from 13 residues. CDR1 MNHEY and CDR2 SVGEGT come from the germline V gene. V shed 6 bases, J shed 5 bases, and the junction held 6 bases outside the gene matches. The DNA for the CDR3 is TGTGCCAGCAGAAGGACAGGGAAGGACGAGCAGTACTTC. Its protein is CASRRTGKDEQYF.

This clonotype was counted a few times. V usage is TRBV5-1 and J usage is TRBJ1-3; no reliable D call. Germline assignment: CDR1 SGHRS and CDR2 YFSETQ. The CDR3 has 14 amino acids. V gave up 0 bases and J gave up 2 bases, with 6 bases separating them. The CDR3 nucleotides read TGCGCCAGCAGCTTGGGGCAAGCTGGAAACACCATATATTTT. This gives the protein CASSLGQAGNTIYF.

CDR3 protein: CASSYWGQGADTQYF. For the CDR3, the DNA is TGTGCCAGCAGTTACTGGGGACAGGGGGCAGATACGCAGTATTTT. The chain couples TRBV6-5 to TRBJ2-3; 11 bases match TRBD1. V shed 1 base and J 4 bases; nucleotides not matched to a gene: 1. There are 15 residues in the CDR3. Germline assignment: CDR1 MNHEY and CDR2 SVGAGI.

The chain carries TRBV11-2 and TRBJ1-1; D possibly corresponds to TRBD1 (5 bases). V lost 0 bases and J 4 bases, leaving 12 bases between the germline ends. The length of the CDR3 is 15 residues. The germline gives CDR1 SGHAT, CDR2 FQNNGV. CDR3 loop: CASSLDPGQRTEAFF. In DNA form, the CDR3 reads TGTGCCAGCAGCTTAGATCCCGGACAACGCACTGAAGCTTTCTTT.

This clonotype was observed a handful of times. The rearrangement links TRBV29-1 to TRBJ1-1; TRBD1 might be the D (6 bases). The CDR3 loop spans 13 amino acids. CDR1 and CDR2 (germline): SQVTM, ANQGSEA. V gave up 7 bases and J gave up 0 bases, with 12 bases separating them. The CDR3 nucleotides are TGCAGCGCGGGACAATCCATGAACACTGAAGCTTTCTTT. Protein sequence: CSAGQSMNTEAFF. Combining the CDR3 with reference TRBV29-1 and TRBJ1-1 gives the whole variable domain SAVISQKPSRDICQRGTSLTIQCQVDSQVTMMFWYRQQPGQSLTLIATANQGSEATYESGFVIDKFPISRPNLTFSTLTVSNMSPEDSSIYLCSAGQSMNTEAFFGQGTRLTVV.

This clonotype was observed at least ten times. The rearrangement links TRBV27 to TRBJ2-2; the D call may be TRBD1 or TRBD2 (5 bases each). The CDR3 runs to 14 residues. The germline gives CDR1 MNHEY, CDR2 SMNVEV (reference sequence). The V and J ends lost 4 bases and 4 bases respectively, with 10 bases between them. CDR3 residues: CASSWGPLTGELFF. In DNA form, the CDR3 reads TGTGCCAGCAGTTGGGGACCCCTCACCGGGGAGCTGTTTTTT.

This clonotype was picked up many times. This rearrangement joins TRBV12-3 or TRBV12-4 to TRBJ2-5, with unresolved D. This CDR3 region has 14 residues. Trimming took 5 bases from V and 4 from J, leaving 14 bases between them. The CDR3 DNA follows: TGTGCCAGCAGTCCCCGCGTGAGGTTAGAGACCCAGTACTTC. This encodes CASSPRVRLETQYF.

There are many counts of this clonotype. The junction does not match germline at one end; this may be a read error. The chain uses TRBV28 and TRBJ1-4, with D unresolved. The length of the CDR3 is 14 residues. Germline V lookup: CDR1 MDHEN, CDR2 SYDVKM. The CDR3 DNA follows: TGTGCCAGCAGTCCCGCGGTTTTTAATGAAAAACTTTTTTTT. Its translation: CASSPAVFNEKLFF.

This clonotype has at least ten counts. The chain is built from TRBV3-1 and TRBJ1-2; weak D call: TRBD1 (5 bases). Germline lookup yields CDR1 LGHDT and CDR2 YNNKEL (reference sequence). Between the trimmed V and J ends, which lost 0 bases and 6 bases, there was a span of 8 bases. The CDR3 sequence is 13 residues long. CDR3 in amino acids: CASSQEGDHGYTF. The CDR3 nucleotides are TGTGCCAGCAGCCAAGAAGGGGACCATGGCTACACCTTC.

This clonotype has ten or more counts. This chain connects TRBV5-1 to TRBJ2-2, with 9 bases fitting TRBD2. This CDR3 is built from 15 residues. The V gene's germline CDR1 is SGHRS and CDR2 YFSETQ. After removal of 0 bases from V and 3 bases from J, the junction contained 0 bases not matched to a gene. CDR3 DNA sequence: TGCGCCAGCAGCTTGGTAGCGGGGGACACCGGGGAGCTGTTTTTT. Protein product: CASSLVAGDTGELFF.

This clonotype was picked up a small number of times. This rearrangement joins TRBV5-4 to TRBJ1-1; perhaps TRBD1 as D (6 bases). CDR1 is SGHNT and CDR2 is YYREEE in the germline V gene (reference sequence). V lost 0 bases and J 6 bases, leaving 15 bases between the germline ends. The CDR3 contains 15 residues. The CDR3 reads CASSLVAQGIPEAFF. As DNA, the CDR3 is TGTGCCAGCAGCTTGGTCGCACAGGGTATACCTGAAGCTTTCTTT.

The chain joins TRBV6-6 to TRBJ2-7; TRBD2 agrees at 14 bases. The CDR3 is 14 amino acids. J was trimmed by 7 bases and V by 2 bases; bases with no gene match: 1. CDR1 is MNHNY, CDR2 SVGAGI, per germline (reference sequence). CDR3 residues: CASSYRTSGGEQYF. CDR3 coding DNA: TGTGCCAGCAGTTACCGGACTAGCGGGGGGGAGCAGTACTTC.

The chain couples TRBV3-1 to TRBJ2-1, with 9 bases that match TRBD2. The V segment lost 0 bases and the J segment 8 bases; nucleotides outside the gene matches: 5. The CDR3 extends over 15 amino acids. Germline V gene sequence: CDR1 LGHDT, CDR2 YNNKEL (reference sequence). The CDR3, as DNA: TGTGCCAGCAGCCAAGAAGCGGGGGGAGGACATGAGCAGTTCTTC. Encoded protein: CASSQEAGGGHEQFF.

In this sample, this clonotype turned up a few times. The CDR3 nucleotides read TGTGCCAGCAGCTTCTCCCCTCCCGAGCAGTACTTC. Amino acid sequence: CASSFSPPEQYF. V gene TRBV7-9 combines with J gene TRBJ2-7; D ambiguous. The V gene lost 3 bases and the J gene lost 6 bases, with 9 bases spanning the gap. The CDR3 spans 12 residues. Germline V gene lookup returns CDR1 SEHNR and CDR2 FQNEAQ (reference sequence).

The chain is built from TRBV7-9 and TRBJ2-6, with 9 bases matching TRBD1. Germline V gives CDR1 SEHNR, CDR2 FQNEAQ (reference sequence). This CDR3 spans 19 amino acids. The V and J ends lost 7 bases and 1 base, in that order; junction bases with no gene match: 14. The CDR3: CASTSTSGTGLSGANVLTF. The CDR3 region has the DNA TGTGCCAGCACATCTACTTCCGGGACAGGGCTTTCTGGGGCCAACGTCCTGACTTTC.

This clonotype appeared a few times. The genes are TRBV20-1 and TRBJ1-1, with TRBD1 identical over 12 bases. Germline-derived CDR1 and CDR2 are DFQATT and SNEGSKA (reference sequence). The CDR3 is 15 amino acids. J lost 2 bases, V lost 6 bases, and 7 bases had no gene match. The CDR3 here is CSAETGTGGNTEAFF. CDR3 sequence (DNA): TGCAGTGCAGAGACCGGGACAGGGGGCAACACTGAAGCTTTCTTT.

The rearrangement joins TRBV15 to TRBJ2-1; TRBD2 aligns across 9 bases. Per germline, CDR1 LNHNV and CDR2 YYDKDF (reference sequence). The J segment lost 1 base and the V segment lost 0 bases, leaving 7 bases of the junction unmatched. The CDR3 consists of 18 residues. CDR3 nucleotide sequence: TGTGCCACCAGCAGAGAATCCCCTAGCGGGGTGTCCTACAATGAGCAGTTCTTC. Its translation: CATSRESPSGVSYNEQFF.

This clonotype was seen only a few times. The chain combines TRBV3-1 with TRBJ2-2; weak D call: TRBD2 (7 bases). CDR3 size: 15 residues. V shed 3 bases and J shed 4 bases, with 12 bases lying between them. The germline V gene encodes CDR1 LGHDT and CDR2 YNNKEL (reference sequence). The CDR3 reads CASSQGRGITGELFF. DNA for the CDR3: TGTGCCAGCAGCCAGGGGAGGGGGATCACCGGGGAGCTGTTTTTT.

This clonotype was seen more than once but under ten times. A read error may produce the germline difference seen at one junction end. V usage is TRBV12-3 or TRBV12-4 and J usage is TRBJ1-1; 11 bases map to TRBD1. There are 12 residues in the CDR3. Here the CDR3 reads CASSFGSGQGDF. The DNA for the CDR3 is TGTGCCAGCAGTTTTGGGTCGGGACAGGGGGATTTT.